The next 16 T cell receptor beta chains were all read from a single sample in a study of blood T cell repertoires in COVID-19. Sequencing used immunoSEQ multiplex PCR; TCRdb keeps in-frame clones, though not all of them. The table shows around 150,000 clones, with roughly 80% occurring only once. Specimen: peripheral blood. The receptors derive from a man in his forties or fifties with acute or convalescent COVID-19.

V is TRBV5-6 and J is TRBJ1-6; perhaps TRBD1 as D (6 bases). Germline CDR1 SGHDT, CDR2 YYEEEE. CDR3 length: 14 residues. Trimming removed 2 bases at V and 7 bases at J, with 10 bases between. The CDR3 DNA follows: TGTGCCAGCAGCTTAGGGGGAGAGAATTCACCCCTCCACTTT. It yields the protein CASSLGGENSPLHF.

The chain uses TRBV19 and TRBJ1-6, with D tentatively TRBD1 (5 bases). This CDR3 comprises 15 residues. V dropped 7 bases and J dropped 7 bases, with 17 bases sitting between them. Germline CDR1 and CDR2: LNHDA and SQIVND (reference sequence). As DNA, the CDR3 is TGTGCCAGTACCACTGGTCGGGGGGACAATTCACCCCTCCACTTT. Protein product: CASTTGRGDNSPLHF.

In its sample, this clone ranks as medium-sized. The chain is built from TRBV3-1 (or the pseudogene TRBV3-2) and TRBJ1-1; 11 bases line up with TRBD1. This CDR3 region has 14 residues. Per the germline V gene, CDR1 is LGHDT and CDR2 is YNNKEL (reference sequence). Trimming at V came to 2 bases and at J to 6 bases, leaving 2 bases not matched to a gene. The chain's CDR3 is CASSQPGQGAEAFF. As DNA, the CDR3 is TGTGCCAGCAGCCAACCGGGACAGGGGGCTGAAGCTTTCTTT.

The chain uses TRBV2 and TRBJ2-3; 12 bases line up with TRBD1. Germline V lookup: CDR1 SNHLY, CDR2 FYNNEI. V shed 6 bases, J shed 3 bases, and the junction held 7 bases outside the gene matches. The CDR3 runs to 16 residues. CDR3 nucleotide sequence: TGTGCCAGCAGCACATTGGGACAGGGGGCTACAGATACGCAGTATTTT. Translated: CASSTLGQGATDTQYF. The variable domain in full, completed from reference TRBV2 and TRBJ2-3, reads EPEVTQTPSHQVTQMGQEVILRCVPISNHLYFYWYRQILGQKVEFLVSFYNNEISEKSEIFDDQFSVERPDGSNFTLKIRSTKLEDSAMYFCASSTLGQGATDTQYFGPGTRLTVL.

The J gene is TRBJ1-1, the V gene TRBV2; a weak D match, TRBD1 (5 bases). CDR3 length: 15 amino acids. Germline CDR1 and CDR2: SNHLY and FYNNEI. V was pared by 5 bases and J by 0 bases, with 13 bases between. The CDR3 coding sequence is TGTGCCAGCAGTTCGCAGGGTGGTATGAACACTGAAGCTTTCTTT. Encoded protein: CASSSQGGMNTEAFF.

The V gene is TRBV30, the J gene TRBJ1-2, with 7 nucleotides matching TRBD1. Germline V gene lookup returns CDR1 GTSNPN and CDR2 SVGIG (reference sequence). J was trimmed by 5 bases and V by 0 bases; bases with no gene match: 6. The CDR3 spans 14 residues. This chain's CDR3 is CAWSVDDRVYGYTF. The CDR3 DNA reads TGTGCCTGGAGTGTTGACGACAGGGTTTATGGCTACACCTTC.

J is TRBJ1-1 and V is TRBV6-5; TRBD1 matches 9 bases. With 10 bases clipped from V and 5 bases from J, the junction kept 8 bases outside the gene matches. There are 13 residues in the CDR3. Germline values: CDR1 MNHEY, CDR2 SVGAGI. The CDR3 DNA reads TGTGCCACCGAGACAGGGGGGTGGACTGAAGCTTTCTTT. It specifies CATETGGWTEAFF.

This clone was found once. This chain joins TRBV2 and TRBJ1-4; possibly TRBD1 for D (6 bases). This CDR3 comprises 15 residues. The V gene's germline CDR1 is SNHLY and CDR2 FYNNEI. V was shortened by 2 bases and J by 6 bases, with 13 bases between the two germline ends. The CDR3 here is CASSETSQGYEKLFF. The CDR3 nucleotides are TGTGCCAGCAGTGAAACCAGCCAGGGGTATGAAAAACTGTTTTTT.

The J gene is TRBJ1-4, the V gene TRBV5-8, with TRBD1 identical over 8 bases. With V trimmed by 5 bases and J by 7 bases, 7 bases remained unmatched. Germline CDR1 reads SGHTS; CDR2 reads YDEGEE. The CDR3 is 14 amino acids. The CDR3 loop is CASRPGQGGEKLFF. DNA of the CDR3: TGTGCCAGCAGGCCTGGACAGGGAGGTGAAAAACTGTTTTTT.

This chain joins TRBV3-1 (or the pseudogene TRBV3-2) and TRBJ1-2, with TRBD1 matching over 12 bases. Germline lookup yields CDR1 LGHDT and CDR2 YNNKEL (reference sequence). The V segment lost 1 base and the J segment 4 bases; nucleotides outside the gene matches: 4. The CDR3 is 16 amino acids. The CDR3 nucleotides are TGTGCCAGCAGCCAAGCGGGGACAGGGGGCGCCTATGGCTACACCTTC. Translating it yields CASSQAGTGGAYGYTF.

The chain links TRBV18 to TRBJ1-2; D is perhaps TRBD1 (6 bases). Trimming took 3 bases from V and 6 from J, leaving 14 bases between them. The germline gives CDR1 KGHSH, CDR2 LQKENI. The length of the CDR3 is 14 residues. The CDR3 is CASSPAPAGDGYTF. In nucleotides, the CDR3 is TGTGCCAGCTCACCTGCCCCGGCAGGGGATGGCTACACCTTC.

A few counts support this clone. The rearrangement links TRBV5-4 to TRBJ1-2, with D tentatively TRBD1 (6 bases). Germline assignment: CDR1 SGHNT and CDR2 YYREEE (reference sequence). There are 13 residues in the CDR3. V was trimmed by 4 bases and J by 2 bases, leaving 9 bases between them. The DNA for the CDR3 is TGTGCCAGCAGCCTGGACAGAAACTATGGCTACACCTTC. Amino acid sequence: CASSLDRNYGYTF.

This chain connects TRBV10-3 to TRBJ2-5; 7 bases line up with TRBD1. Germline CDR1 reads ENHRY; CDR2 reads SYGVKD. The CDR3 totals 12 residues. V was clipped by 10 bases and J by 5 bases; unmatched bases: 7. The CDR3 loop reads CATSDRVETQYF. CDR3 nucleotides: TGTGCCACCTCAGACAGGGTGGAGACCCAGTACTTC.

The genes are TRBV25-1 and TRBJ2-5; D possibly corresponds to TRBD1 (6 bases). Trimming removed 4 bases from V and 1 base from J, with 13 bases in between. The CDR3 runs 15 residues. The germline CDR1 and CDR2 sequences are MGHDK and SYGVNS. The CDR3 DNA is TGTGCCAGCAGTGCCACAACAGGGAGCCAAGAGACCCAGTACTTC. Protein product: CASSATTGSQETQYF.

The CDR3 DNA reads as TGTGCCAGCAGTTTATTAACGCCCAGGGGAAATCAGCCCCAGCATTTT. Translation gives CASSLLTPRGNQPQHF. V gene TRBV28 combines with J gene TRBJ1-5; D perhaps matches TRBD1 (6 bases). Trimming cost V 1 base and J 4 bases, with 14 bases left between them. Per germline, CDR1 MDHEN and CDR2 SYDVKM. The CDR3 covers 16 residues.

The rearrangement links TRBV7-6 to TRBJ2-5, with D tentatively TRBD2 (7 bases). Trimming removed 5 bases at V and 7 bases at J, with 20 bases between. Germline CDR1 and CDR2: SGHVS and FNYEAQ. The CDR3 loop spans 15 amino acids. For the CDR3, the DNA is TGTGCCAGCAGCCCACAGACTAGTGGGGGGGCGACCCAGTACTTC. It translates to CASSPQTSGGATQYF.